This T cell receptor beta chain stems from a study of shared clonotypes between healthy human individuals. Study findings and constraints: Larger richness was generally estimated for naive than memory subsets.

Clones were sequenced by immunoSEQ multiplex PCR, and TCRdb holds only the in-frame ones, with some missing. The table records some 500,000 clones, about 96% of them present only once. All donors qualified as healthy HIV-negative adults and had experienced no recent acute infections or vaccinations. CDR1 is SGHVT and CDR2 is SQSDAQ in the germline V gene. The CDR3 covers 14 residues. The ends were cut back, 5 bases at V and 2 bases at J, with 10 bases in the middle. Concerning this clone: What it binds is not known.

The chain employs TRBV7-4 and TRBJ1-5; D perhaps matches TRBD1 (6 bases). The sequenced material came from naive CD4+ T cells sorted from blood. Documented subset: CD45RA+ positively selected. The source of this sequence is a young woman in good health. The CDR3 reads CASSPRQGNQPQHF. The CDR3 nucleotides are TGTGCCAGCAGCCCGCGACAGGGCAATCAGCCCCAGCATTTT.